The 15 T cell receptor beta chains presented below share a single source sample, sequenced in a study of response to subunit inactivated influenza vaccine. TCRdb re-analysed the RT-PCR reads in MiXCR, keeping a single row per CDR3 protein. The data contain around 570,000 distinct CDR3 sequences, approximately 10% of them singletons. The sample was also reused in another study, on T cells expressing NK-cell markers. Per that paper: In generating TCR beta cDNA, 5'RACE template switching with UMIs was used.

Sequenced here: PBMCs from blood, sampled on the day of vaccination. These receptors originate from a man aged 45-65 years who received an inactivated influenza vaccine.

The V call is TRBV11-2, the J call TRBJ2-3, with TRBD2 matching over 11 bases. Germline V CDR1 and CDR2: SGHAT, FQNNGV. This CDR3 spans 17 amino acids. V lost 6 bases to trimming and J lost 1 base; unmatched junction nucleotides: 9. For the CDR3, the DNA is TGTGCCAGCAGACGACCAGGACTAGCGGGTCGCACAGATACGCAGTATTTT. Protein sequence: CASRRPGLAGRTDTQYF.

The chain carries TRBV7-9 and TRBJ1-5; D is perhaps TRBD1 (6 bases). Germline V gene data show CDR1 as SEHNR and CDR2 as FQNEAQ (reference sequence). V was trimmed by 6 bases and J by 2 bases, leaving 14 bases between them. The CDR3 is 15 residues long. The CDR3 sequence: CASSGGREGNQPQHF. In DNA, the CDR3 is TGTGCCAGCAGTGGGGGCCGGGAGGGCAATCAGCCCCAGCATTTT.

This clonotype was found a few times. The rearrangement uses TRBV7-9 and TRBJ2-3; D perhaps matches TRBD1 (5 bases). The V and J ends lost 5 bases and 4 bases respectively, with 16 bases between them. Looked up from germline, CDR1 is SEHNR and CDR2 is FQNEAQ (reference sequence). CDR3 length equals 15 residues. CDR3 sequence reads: CASSPYRGSADTQYF. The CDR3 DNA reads TGTGCCAGCAGCCCCTATAGGGGCTCCGCAGATACGCAGTATTTT.

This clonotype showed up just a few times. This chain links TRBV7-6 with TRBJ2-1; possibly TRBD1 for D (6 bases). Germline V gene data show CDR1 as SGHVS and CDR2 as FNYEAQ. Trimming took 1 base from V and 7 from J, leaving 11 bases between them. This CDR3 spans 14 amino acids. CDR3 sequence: CASSLDRVSNEQFF. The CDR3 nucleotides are TGTGCCAGCAGCTTAGACAGGGTCTCAAATGAGCAGTTCTTC.

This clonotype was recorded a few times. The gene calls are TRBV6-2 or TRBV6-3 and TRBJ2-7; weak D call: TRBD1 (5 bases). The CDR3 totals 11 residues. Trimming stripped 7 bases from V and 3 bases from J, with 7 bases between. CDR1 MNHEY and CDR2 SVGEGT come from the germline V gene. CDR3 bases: TGTGCCAGCATGACAGTCTACGAGCAGTACTTC. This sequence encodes CASMTVYEQYF.

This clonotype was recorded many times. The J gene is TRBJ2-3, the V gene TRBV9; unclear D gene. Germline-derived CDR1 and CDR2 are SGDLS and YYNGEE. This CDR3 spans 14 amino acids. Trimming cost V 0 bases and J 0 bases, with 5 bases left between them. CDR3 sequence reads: CASSVDPSTDTQYF. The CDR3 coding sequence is TGTGCCAGCAGCGTAGATCCCAGCACAGATACGCAGTATTTT. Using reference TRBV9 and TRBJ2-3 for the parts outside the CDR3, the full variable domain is DSGVTQTPKHLITATGQRVTLRCSPRSGDLSVYWYQQSLDQGLQFLIQYYNGEERAKGNILERFSAQQFPDLHSELNLSSLELGDSALYFCASSVDPSTDTQYFGPGTRLTVL.

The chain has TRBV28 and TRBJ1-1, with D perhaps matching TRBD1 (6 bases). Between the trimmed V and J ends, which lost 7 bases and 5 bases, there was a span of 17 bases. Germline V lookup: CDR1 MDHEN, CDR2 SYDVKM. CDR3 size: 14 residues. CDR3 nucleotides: TGTGCCAGCACCCTGGGGGGGGCGCGTACTGAAGCTTTCTTT. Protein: CASTLGGARTEAFF.

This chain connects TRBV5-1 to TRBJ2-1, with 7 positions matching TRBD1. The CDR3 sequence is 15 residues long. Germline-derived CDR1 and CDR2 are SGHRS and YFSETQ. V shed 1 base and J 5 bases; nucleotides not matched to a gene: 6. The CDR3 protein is CASSLRGGNHNEQFF. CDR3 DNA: TGCGCCAGCAGCTTGCGAGGGGGCAATCACAATGAGCAGTTCTTC.

The CDR3, as DNA: TGTGCCAGCAGCCGAAAGGGGCAATCCTATGGCTACACCTTC. Its translation: CASSRKGQSYGYTF. J is TRBJ1-2 and V is TRBV5-6; perhaps TRBD1 as D (5 bases). Trimming left V 4 bases short and J 4 bases short, with 14 bases between. The CDR3 covers 14 residues. Germline assignment: CDR1 SGHDT and CDR2 YYEEEE.

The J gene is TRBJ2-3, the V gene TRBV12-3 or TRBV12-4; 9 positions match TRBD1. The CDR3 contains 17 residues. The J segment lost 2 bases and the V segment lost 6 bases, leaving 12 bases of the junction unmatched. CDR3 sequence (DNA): TGTGCCAGCAGCCGGGGACAGGGTCTCATTCCCACAGATACGCAGTATTTT. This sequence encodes CASSRGQGLIPTDTQYF.

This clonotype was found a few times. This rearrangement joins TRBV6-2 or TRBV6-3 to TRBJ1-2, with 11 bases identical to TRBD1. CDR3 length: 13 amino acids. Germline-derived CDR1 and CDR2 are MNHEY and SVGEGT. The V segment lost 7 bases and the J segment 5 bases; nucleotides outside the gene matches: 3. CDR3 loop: CASNRDRGYGYTF. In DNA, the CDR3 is TGTGCCAGCAACCGGGACAGGGGGTATGGCTACACCTTC.

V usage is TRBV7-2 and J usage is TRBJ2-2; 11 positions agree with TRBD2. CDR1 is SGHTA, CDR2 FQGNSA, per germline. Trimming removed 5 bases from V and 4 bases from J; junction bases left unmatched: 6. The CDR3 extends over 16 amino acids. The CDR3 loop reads CASSPIAGGRTGELFF. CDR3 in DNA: TGTGCCAGCAGCCCTATAGCGGGGGGGCGCACCGGGGAGCTGTTTTTT.

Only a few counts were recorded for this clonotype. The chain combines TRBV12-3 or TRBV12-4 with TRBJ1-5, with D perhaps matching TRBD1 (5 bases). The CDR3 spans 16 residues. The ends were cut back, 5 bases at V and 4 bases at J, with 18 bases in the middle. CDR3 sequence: CASSAQVGRGNQPQHF. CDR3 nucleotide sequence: TGTGCCAGCAGTGCACAGGTCGGGCGTGGAAATCAGCCCCAGCATTTT.

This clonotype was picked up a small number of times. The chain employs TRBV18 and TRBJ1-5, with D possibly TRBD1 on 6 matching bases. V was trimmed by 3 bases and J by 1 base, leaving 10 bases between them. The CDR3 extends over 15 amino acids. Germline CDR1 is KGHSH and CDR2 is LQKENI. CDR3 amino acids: CASSPGGWSNQPQHF. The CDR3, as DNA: TGTGCCAGCTCACCGGGGGGCTGGAGCAATCAGCCCCAGCATTTT.

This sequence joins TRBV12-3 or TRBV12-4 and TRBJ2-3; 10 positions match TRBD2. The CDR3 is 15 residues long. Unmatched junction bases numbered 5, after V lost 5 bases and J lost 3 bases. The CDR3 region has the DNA TGTGCCAGCAGTGCACTAGCGGGAAGTACAGATACGCAGTATTTT. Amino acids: CASSALAGSTDTQYF.